The sequence of this TCR beta chain was determined in a study of early T cells in non-severe SARS-CoV-2 infection. Study-wide context: Sequencing targeted bulk RNA from unsorted whole blood, leaving chains unpaired. Overall study findings and caveats: Database matching using VDJdb favored anti-spike CD8 responses, with private and CD4 specificities left missing.

CDR1 SGHTA and CDR2 FQGNSA come from the germline V gene. The CDR3 covers 16 residues. After removal of 5 bases from V and 0 bases from J, the junction contained 6 bases not matched to a gene. This clonotype has a count of ten or more. Its specificity is unknown. In the library, individual cDNA molecules carried attached unique molecular identifiers. TCRdb processed the 5' RACE reads anew with MiXCR; each CDR3 protein has one entry. Of tens of thousands of distinct CDR3 sequences in the sample, around an eighth were seen once. Sequences were obtained from whole blood. This TCR derives from an adult who was a healthcare worker with PCR-confirmed SARS-CoV-2 infection or an uninfected control (not recorded which). J is TRBJ2-1 and V is TRBV7-2, with TRBD2 matching over 8 bases. CDR3 residues: CASSPLSGSSYNEQFF. The CDR3, as DNA: TGTGCCAGCAGCCCCCTAAGCGGGAGCTCCTACAATGAGCAGTTCTTC.